This T cell receptor beta chain was observed in a study of T-cell reconstitution after alpha-beta-depleted transplantation in children. Per germline, CDR1 KGHDR and CDR2 SFDVKD. The CDR3 totals 17 residues. Trimming took 3 bases from V and 1 from J, leaving 18 bases between them. Study-level findings and limits: Expanded graft clones numbering several hundred reportedly gave rise to alpha-beta T cells about two months after transplant. A year had passed since transplant, and T-cell counts and diversity by then came mostly from newly produced T cells. Several patients had high TCRbeta diversity at day 60; it came from surviving recipient T cells and thymic progenitors.

There are a few counts of this clonotype. Its antigen is as yet unknown. Unique molecular identifiers were incorporated when the TCRbeta library was constructed. TCRdb used MiXCR to reprocess the PCR reads, holding one entry per CDR3 protein. The repertoire holds approximately 980,000 distinct CDR3 sequences, roughly 29% seen once, with over 25% in the top ten. This clonotype was sampled from a boy in the first two years of life who had a stem cell transplant for SCID, so the T cells may come from the graft donor. Source: PBMCs, mostly from graft donor cells, taken 360 days after TCRalphabeta/CD19-depleted stem cell transplant. J is TRBJ2-7 and V is TRBV24-1; D uncertain. CDR3 sequence reads: CATSDSLQSLRSYEQYF. CDR3 DNA sequence: TGTGCCACCAGTGATAGTCTTCAGAGCCTGAGATCCTACGAGCAGTACTTC.